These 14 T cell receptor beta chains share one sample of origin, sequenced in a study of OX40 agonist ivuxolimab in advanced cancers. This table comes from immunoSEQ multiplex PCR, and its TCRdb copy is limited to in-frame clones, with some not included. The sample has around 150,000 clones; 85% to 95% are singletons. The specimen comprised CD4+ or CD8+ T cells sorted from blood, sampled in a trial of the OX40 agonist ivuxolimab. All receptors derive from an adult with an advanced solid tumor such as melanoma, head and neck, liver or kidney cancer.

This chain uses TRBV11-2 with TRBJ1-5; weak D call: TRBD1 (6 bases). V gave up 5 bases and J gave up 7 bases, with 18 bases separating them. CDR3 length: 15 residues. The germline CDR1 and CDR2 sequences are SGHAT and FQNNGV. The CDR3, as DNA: TGTGCCAGCAGCCCCGAACAGGGACGGGACCAGCCCCAGCATTTT. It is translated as CASSPEQGRDQPQHF.

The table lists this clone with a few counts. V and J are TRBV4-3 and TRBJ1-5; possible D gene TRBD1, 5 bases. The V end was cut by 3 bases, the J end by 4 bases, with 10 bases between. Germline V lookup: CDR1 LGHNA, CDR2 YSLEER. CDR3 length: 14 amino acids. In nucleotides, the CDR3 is TGCGCCAGCAGCCAGGAGGGGCGTAATCAGCCCCAGCATTTT. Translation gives CASSQEGRNQPQHF.

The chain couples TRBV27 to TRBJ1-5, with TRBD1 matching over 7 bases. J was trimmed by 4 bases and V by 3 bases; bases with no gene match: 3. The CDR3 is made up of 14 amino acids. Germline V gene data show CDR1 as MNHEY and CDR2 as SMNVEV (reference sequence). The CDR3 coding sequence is TGTGCCAGCAGTTTCCAGGGGGGTAATCAGCCCCAGCATTTT. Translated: CASSFQGGNQPQHF.

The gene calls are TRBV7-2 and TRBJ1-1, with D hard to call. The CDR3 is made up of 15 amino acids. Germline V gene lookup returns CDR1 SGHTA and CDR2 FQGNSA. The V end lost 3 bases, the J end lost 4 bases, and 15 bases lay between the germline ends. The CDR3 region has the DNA TGTGCCAGCAGCTTTTCGAAGACTGGTGGCACTGAAGCTTTCTTT. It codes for CASSFSKTGGTEAFF.

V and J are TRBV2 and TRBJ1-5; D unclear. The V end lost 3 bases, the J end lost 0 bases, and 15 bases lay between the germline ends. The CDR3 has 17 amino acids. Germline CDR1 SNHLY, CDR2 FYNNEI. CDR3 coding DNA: TGTGCCAGCAGTGAGGATCGGCGTTTACATAGCAATCAGCCCCAGCATTTT. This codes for CASSEDRRLHSNQPQHF.

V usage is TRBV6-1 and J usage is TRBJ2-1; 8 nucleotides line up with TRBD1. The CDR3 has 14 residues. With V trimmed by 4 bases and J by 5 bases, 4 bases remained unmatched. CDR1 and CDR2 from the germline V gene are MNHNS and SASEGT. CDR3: CASSGRGLDNEQFF. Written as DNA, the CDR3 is TGTGCCAGCAGTGGCAGGGGGCTAGACAATGAGCAGTTCTTC.

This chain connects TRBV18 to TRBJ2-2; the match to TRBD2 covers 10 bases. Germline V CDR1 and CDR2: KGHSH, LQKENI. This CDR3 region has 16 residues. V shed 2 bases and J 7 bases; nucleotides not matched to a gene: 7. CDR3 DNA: TGTGCCAGCTCACCAGACCTAGCGGGGGTGAACGGGGAGCTGTTTTTT. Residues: CASSPDLAGVNGELFF.

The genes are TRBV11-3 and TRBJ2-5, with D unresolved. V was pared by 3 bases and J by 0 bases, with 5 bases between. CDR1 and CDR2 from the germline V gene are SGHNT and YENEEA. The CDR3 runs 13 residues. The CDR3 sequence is CASSFGYQETQYF. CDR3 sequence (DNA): TGTGCCAGCAGCTTTGGTTACCAAGAGACCCAGTACTTC.

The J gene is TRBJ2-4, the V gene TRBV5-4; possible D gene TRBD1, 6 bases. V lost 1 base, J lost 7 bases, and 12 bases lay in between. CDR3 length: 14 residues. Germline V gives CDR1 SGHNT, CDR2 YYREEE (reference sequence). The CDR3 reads CASSLLTGRNIQYF. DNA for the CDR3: TGTGCCAGCAGCTTGCTGACAGGACGGAACATTCAGTACTTC.

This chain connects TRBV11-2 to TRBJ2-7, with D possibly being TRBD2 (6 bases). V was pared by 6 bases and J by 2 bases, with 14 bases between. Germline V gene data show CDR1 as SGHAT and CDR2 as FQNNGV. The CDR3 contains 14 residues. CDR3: CASSPTSPTYEQYF. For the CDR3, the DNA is TGTGCCAGCAGTCCCACTAGCCCTACCTACGAGCAGTACTTC.

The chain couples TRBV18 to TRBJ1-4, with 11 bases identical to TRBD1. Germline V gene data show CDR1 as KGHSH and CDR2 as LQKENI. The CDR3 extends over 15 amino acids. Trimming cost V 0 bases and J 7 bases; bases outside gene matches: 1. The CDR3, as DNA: TGTGCCAGCTCACCACCGGGACAGGGGGTTGAAAAACTGTTTTTT. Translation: CASSPPGQGVEKLFF.

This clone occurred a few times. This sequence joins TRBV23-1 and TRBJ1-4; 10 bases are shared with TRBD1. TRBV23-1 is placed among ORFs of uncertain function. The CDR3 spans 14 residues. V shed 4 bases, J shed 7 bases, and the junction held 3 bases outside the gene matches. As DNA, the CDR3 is TGCGCCAGCAGTCGACAGGGGGCCGGTGAAAAACTGTTTTTT. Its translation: CASSRQGAGEKLFF.

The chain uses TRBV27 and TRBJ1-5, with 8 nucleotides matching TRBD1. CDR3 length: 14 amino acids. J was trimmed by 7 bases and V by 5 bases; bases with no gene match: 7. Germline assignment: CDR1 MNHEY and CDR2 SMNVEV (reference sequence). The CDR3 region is CASSGTGWGQPQHF. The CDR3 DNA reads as TGTGCCAGCAGTGGGACAGGCTGGGGACAGCCCCAGCATTTT.

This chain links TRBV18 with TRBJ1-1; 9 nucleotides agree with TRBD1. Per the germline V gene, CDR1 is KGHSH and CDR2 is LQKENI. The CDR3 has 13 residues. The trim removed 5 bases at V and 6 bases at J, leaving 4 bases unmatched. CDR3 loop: CASSFYRGPEAFF. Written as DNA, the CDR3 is TGTGCCAGCTCATTTTACAGGGGGCCTGAAGCTTTCTTT.